Below, 27 T cell receptor beta chains from the same sample are listed, as sequenced in a study of cytomegalovirus exposure and HLA in healthy donors. Primers: 60 Vbeta forward and 13 Jbeta reverse. TCRdb's table, derived via immunoSEQ multiplex PCR, lists solely in-frame clones and lacks some. The table shows roughly 100,000 clones, with 12% to 15% occurring only once. The source material was PBMCs. These receptor sequences come from a female donor in good health and CMV-seronegative.

This clone was counted between two and nine times. The V gene is TRBV6-6, the J gene TRBJ1-1; D ambiguous. The CDR3 length is 16 residues. The V and J ends lost 5 bases and 3 bases respectively, with 19 bases between them. The germline V gene has CDR1 MNHNY and CDR2 SVGAGI (reference sequence). The CDR3 nucleotides are TGTGCCAGCAGTGCCCGGGCCGAGGGAGCGTACACTGAAGCTTTCTTT. It codes for CASSARAEGAYTEAFF.

Written as DNA, the CDR3 is TGTGCCAGCAGTTACTCGAGGGAAACCGAGCAGTACTTC. Protein: CASSYSRETEQYF. The chain employs TRBV6-5 and TRBJ2-7; maybe TRBD2 (5 bases). CDR3 length: 13 residues. Germline V lookup: CDR1 MNHEY, CDR2 SVGAGI. With 0 bases removed from V and 6 bases from J, the gap between germline ends came to 9 bases.

The J gene is TRBJ2-3, the V gene TRBV5-4; 9 bases fit TRBD2. The CDR3 length is 16 residues. Losses at the gene ends were 2 bases for V and 2 bases for J; bases not matched to a gene: 6. Germline assignment: CDR1 SGHNT and CDR2 YYREEE (reference sequence). CDR3 residues: CASSFGRLAATDTQYF. In DNA form, the CDR3 reads TGTGCCAGCAGCTTTGGGAGACTAGCGGCCACAGATACGCAGTATTTT. The full variable domain, completed using reference TRBV5-4 and TRBJ2-3, is ETGVTQSPTHLIKTRGQQVTLRCSSQSGHNTVSWYQQALGQGPQFIFQYYREEENGRGNFPPRFSGLQFPNYSSELNVNALELDDSALYLCASSFGRLAATDTQYFGPGTRLTVL.

This clone was counted a few times. The chain has TRBV6-5 and TRBJ2-7, with a weak D call TRBD2 (6 bases). The germline CDR1 and CDR2 sequences are MNHEY and SVGAGI. With 5 bases removed from V and 3 bases from J, the gap between germline ends came to 14 bases. The CDR3 spans 14 residues. CDR3 in DNA: TGTGCCAGCAGTGAAAGCGGGCGAAGCTACGAGCAGTACTTC. This gives the protein CASSESGRSYEQYF.

V gene TRBV20-1 combines with J gene TRBJ1-1, with D perhaps TRBD1 (6 bases). Trimming removed 5 bases at V and 8 bases at J, with 12 bases between. The CDR3 totals 11 residues. Germline CDR1 DFQATT, CDR2 SNEGSKA (reference sequence). The CDR3 sequence: CSAPPGTEAFF. The CDR3 DNA reads TGCAGTGCTCCCCCCGGGACAGAAGCTTTCTTT.

The V gene is TRBV12-5, the J gene TRBJ1-2; 8 bases match TRBD1. Germline lookup yields CDR1 LGHNT and CDR2 FRNRAP. J was trimmed by 4 bases and V by 1 base; bases with no gene match: 5. The CDR3 totals 15 residues. This chain's CDR3 is CASGLGATGAYGYTF. DNA of the CDR3: TGTGCTAGTGGTTTGGGGGCGACAGGGGCCTATGGCTACACCTTC.

This sequence joins TRBV2 and TRBJ2-7, with 8 bases that match TRBD2. This CDR3 has 16 residues. CDR1 and CDR2 (germline): SNHLY, FYNNEI. V gave up 3 bases and J gave up 4 bases; unmatched junction bases: 11. CDR3 protein: CASSDTVSGTSYEQYF. DNA of the CDR3: TGTGCCAGCAGTGATACCGTTTCCGGGACTAGTTACGAGCAGTACTTC.

V usage is TRBV7-2 and J usage is TRBJ2-5, with 9 bases aligning to TRBD1. J lost 5 bases, V lost 5 bases, and 6 bases had no gene match. Per the germline V gene, CDR1 is SGHTA and CDR2 is FQGNSA. This CDR3 spans 14 amino acids. Here the CDR3 reads CASSRDREVETQYF. CDR3 sequence (DNA): TGTGCCAGCAGCCGGGACAGGGAGGTCGAGACCCAGTACTTC. Full variable domain (outside the CDR3, taken from reference TRBV7-2 and TRBJ2-5): GAGVSQSPSNKVTEKGKDVELRCDPISGHTALYWYRQSLGQGLEFLIYFQGNSAPDKSGLPSDRFSAERTGGSVSTLTIQRTQQEDSAVYLCASSRDREVETQYFGPGTRLLVL.

A few counts support this clone. The rearrangement links TRBV6-5 to TRBJ1-3; maybe TRBD1 (5 bases). Per germline, CDR1 MNHEY and CDR2 SVGAGI. The V and J ends lost 6 bases and 3 bases respectively, with 12 bases between them. CDR3 length equals 14 residues. CDR3 protein: CASSSGALGNTIYF. The CDR3 region has the DNA TGTGCCAGCAGCAGCGGGGCGCTTGGAAACACCATATATTTT.

The rearrangement links TRBV11-2 to TRBJ2-7; 7 nucleotides align to TRBD2. The CDR3 extends over 17 amino acids. The germline gives CDR1 SGHAT, CDR2 FQNNGV. The J segment lost 0 bases and the V segment lost 0 bases, leaving 8 bases of the junction unmatched. Here the CDR3 DNA reads TGTGCCAGCAGCTTAGAGGGGGGGGGATTCTACTCCTACGAGCAGTACTTC. Encoded protein: CASSLEGGGFYSYEQYF.

The chain combines TRBV11-2 with TRBJ2-5; D is uncertain. The CDR3 loop spans 12 amino acids. Germline V gene lookup returns CDR1 SGHAT and CDR2 FQNNGV. V lost 5 bases and J 1 base, leaving 5 bases between the germline ends. CDR3 residues: CASSPGQETQYF. The CDR3 DNA reads TGTGCCAGCAGCCCCGGCCAAGAGACCCAGTACTTC.

This clone was observed a few times. The chain joins TRBV7-6 to TRBJ2-7; TRBD1 aligns across 12 bases. The CDR3 has 15 amino acids. Trimming removed 2 bases from V and 4 bases from J; junction bases left unmatched: 3. Germline-derived CDR1 and CDR2 are SGHVS and FNYEAQ. CDR3: CASSLLGQGAYEQYF. CDR3 DNA: TGTGCCAGCAGCTTACTGGGACAGGGGGCGTACGAGCAGTACTTC.

In this sample, this clone turned up a few times. The chain joins TRBV18 to TRBJ1-5; 9 nucleotides agree with TRBD1. The V gene's germline CDR1 is KGHSH and CDR2 LQKENI. Trimming removed 6 bases from V and 0 bases from J; junction bases left unmatched: 3. The CDR3 has 15 amino acids. CDR3: CASSTGGPSNQPQHF. The DNA of the CDR3 is TGTGCCAGCTCTACAGGGGGCCCTAGCAATCAGCCCCAGCATTTT.

The table lists this clone with a few counts. The gene calls are TRBV19 and TRBJ2-1; D is perhaps TRBD1 (5 bases). Germline V gene lookup returns CDR1 LNHDA and CDR2 SQIVND (reference sequence). The V gene lost 4 bases and the J gene lost 0 bases, with 13 bases spanning the gap. The CDR3 covers 16 residues. The CDR3 DNA reads TGTGCCAGTAGTAAGGGGCCACCCGGCTCCTACAATGAGCAGTTCTTC. Protein: CASSKGPPGSYNEQFF.

The rearrangement uses TRBV6-5 and TRBJ2-3; 11 bases map to TRBD2. The germline V gene has CDR1 MNHEY and CDR2 SVGAGI. This CDR3 has 15 amino acids. The J segment lost 5 bases and the V segment lost 6 bases, leaving 7 bases of the junction unmatched. CDR3 in DNA: TGTGCCAGCAGCAATAGCGGGAGGGCGGTAGATACGCAGTATTTT. The encoded protein is CASSNSGRAVDTQYF.

The CDR3 DNA is TGTGCCAGCAGCTCCGGACTAGCGGGGGACCAAGAGACCCAGTACTTC. This gives the protein CASSSGLAGDQETQYF. The J gene is TRBJ2-5, the V gene TRBV7-9; 13 nucleotides line up with TRBD2. V shed 4 bases and J 0 bases; nucleotides not matched to a gene: 2. CDR1 is SEHNR and CDR2 is FQNEAQ in the germline V gene (reference sequence). This CDR3 is built from 16 residues. Variable domain in full (rest from reference TRBV7-9 and TRBJ2-5): DTGVSQNPRHKITKRGQNVTFRCDPISEHNRLYWYRQTLGQGPEFLTYFQNEAQLEKSRLLSDRFSAERPKGSFSTLEIQRTEQGDSAMYLCASSSGLAGDQETQYFGPGTRLLVL.

The J gene is TRBJ2-3, the V gene TRBV6-1; perhaps TRBD2 as D (7 bases). The CDR3 sequence is 16 residues long. Per germline, CDR1 MNHNS and CDR2 SASEGT. V was clipped by 4 bases and J by 1 base, with 15 bases between them. The CDR3 DNA reads TGTGCCAGCAGTGGCGTCGGGGGGCGCCGCACAGATACGCAGTATTTT. This encodes CASSGVGGRRTDTQYF.

This chain joins TRBV9 and TRBJ2-1; D is unresolved. Trimming pared 4 bases from V and 2 bases from J, leaving 7 bases between. This CDR3 is 13 amino acids long. Germline V gives CDR1 SGDLS, CDR2 YYNGEE. This chain's CDR3 is CASSPRTYNEQFF. In DNA form, the CDR3 reads TGTGCCAGCAGCCCCCGTACCTACAATGAGCAGTTCTTC.

This clone was observed a handful of times. The chain uses TRBV28 and TRBJ2-5; weak D call: TRBD2 (6 bases). CDR3 length equals 14 residues. Per the germline V gene, CDR1 is MDHEN and CDR2 is SYDVKM. V lost 8 bases and J 5 bases, leaving 18 bases between the germline ends. CDR3 amino acids: CASGAAGPFETQYF. The CDR3 coding sequence is TGTGCCAGCGGGGCCGCGGGGCCCTTTGAGACCCAGTACTTC.

Only a few counts were recorded for this clone. The chain carries TRBV6-5 and TRBJ1-1; possibly TRBD1 for D (6 bases). This CDR3 spans 12 amino acids. Germline CDR1 is MNHEY and CDR2 is SVGAGI. V was shortened by 4 bases and J by 7 bases, with 10 bases between the two germline ends. The CDR3 DNA reads TGTGCCAGCAGTTTCGGACAGCATGAAGCTTTCTTT. The encoded protein is CASSFGQHEAFF.

The chain combines TRBV20-1 with TRBJ2-5; no firm D call. Trimming cost V 8 bases and J 2 bases, with 9 bases left between them. The CDR3 is 11 residues long. Looked up from germline, CDR1 is DFQATT and CDR2 is SNEGSKA (reference sequence). CDR3 in amino acids: CSQNRQETQYF. CDR3 coding DNA: TGCAGTCAGAACAGACAAGAGACCCAGTACTTC.

This clone showed up just a few times. V is TRBV10-3 and J is TRBJ2-1; 9 nucleotides line up with TRBD2. The germline CDR1 and CDR2 sequences are ENHRY and SYGVKD. Trimming at V came to 4 bases and at J to 0 bases, leaving 4 bases not matched to a gene. This CDR3 is built from 16 residues. CDR3 sequence: CAISAGSGSSYNEQFF. CDR3 sequence (DNA): TGTGCCATCAGTGCTGGTAGCGGGAGCTCCTACAATGAGCAGTTCTTC.

This clone has only a few counts. The chain employs TRBV7-2 and TRBJ2-2; TRBD2 matches 11 bases. This CDR3 is 17 amino acids long. CDR1 and CDR2 from the germline V gene are SGHTA and FQGNSA. J gave up 3 bases and V 5 bases, and 8 bases lay outside the gene matches. CDR3 DNA: TGTGCCAGCAGCGTCCGACTAGCGGGGATAGACACCGGGGAGCTGTTTTTT. Amino acid sequence: CASSVRLAGIDTGELFF. The full variable domain, with the rest looked up from reference TRBV7-2 and TRBJ2-2, is GAGVSQSPSNKVTEKGKDVELRCDPISGHTALYWYRQSLGQGLEFLIYFQGNSAPDKSGLPSDRFSAERTGGSVSTLTIQRTQQEDSAVYLCASSVRLAGIDTGELFFGEGSRLTVL.

The rearrangement links TRBV7-9 to TRBJ2-1; the match to TRBD1 covers 7 bases. V shed 6 bases and J 3 bases; nucleotides not matched to a gene: 8. This CDR3 has 15 amino acids. Germline CDR1 is SEHNR and CDR2 is FQNEAQ (reference sequence). CDR3 in amino acids: CASRIQGTNYNEQFF. The CDR3 DNA follows: TGTGCCAGCAGGATACAGGGGACGAACTACAATGAGCAGTTCTTC.

This clone appeared a few times. This sequence joins TRBV6-5 and TRBJ2-7; 7 bases agree with TRBD1. Germline V gene lookup returns CDR1 MNHEY and CDR2 SVGAGI. The CDR3 runs 15 residues. Trimming cost V 6 bases and J 1 base; bases outside gene matches: 9. This CDR3 reads CASSRPGQSSYEQYF. The CDR3 nucleotides read TGTGCCAGCAGCAGACCGGGACAGAGTTCCTACGAGCAGTACTTC.

The J gene is TRBJ1-1, the V gene TRBV9, with D tentatively TRBD1 (6 bases). This CDR3 has 13 amino acids. V shed 0 bases and J shed 6 bases, with 9 bases lying between them. Germline values: CDR1 SGDLS, CDR2 YYNGEE. The CDR3 loop reads CASSVGDIPEAFF. In nucleotides, the CDR3 is TGTGCCAGCAGCGTAGGGGACATACCTGAAGCTTTCTTT.

In its sample, this clone was seen a few times. This chain joins TRBV29-1 and TRBJ1-1; perhaps TRBD1 as D (6 bases). V gave up 6 bases and J gave up 1 base, with 12 bases separating them. CDR1 is SQVTM and CDR2 is ANQGSEA in the germline V gene. The CDR3 sequence is 13 residues long. The CDR3 region has the DNA TGCAGCGTGAGCCGGGACAAGAACACTGAAGCTTTCTTT. Translated, it gives CSVSRDKNTEAFF.